This T cell receptor beta chain was captured in a study of T-cell reconstitution after alpha-beta-depleted transplantation in children. CDR1 and CDR2 (germline): LGHDT, YNNKEL (reference sequence). The CDR3 is 14 amino acids. With 0 bases removed from V and 6 bases from J, the gap between germline ends came to 11 bases. In its sample, this clonotype was seen many times. Preparing the TCRbeta library involved the use of unique molecular identifiers. MiXCR, applied by TCRdb to the PCR reads, yields one record per CDR3 protein. The sample includes roughly 300,000 distinct CDR3 sequences, approximately 9.8% of them seen just once.

The specimen comprised PBMCs from the stem cell graft donor, sampled from the stem cell graft. The J gene is TRBJ2-5, the V gene TRBV3-1; D is uncertain. This sequence was found in a human donor who donated a stem cell graft to a child with SCID. CDR3: CASSQDTSKQTQYF. CDR3 bases: TGTGCCAGCAGCCAAGATACCTCCAAGCAGACCCAGTACTTC.